This T cell receptor (beta chain) emerged from a study of blood T cell repertoires in COVID-19. Study information: Sample material is recorded as cDNA or gDNA derived from T cells, B-cell-depleted T cells, or PBMCs.

Participants came from around 25 US areas, aged roughly 18 to 90 years. Cohort assignment relied on participant-reported clinical history. Trimming took off 7 bases at V and 8 bases at J, with 17 bases between the two ends. Germline CDR1 and CDR2: LNHDA and SQIVND (reference sequence). This CDR3 spans 13 amino acids. TCRdb's copy holds only in-frame clones and misses some; the assay was immunoSEQ multiplex PCR. Of approximately 360,000 clones listed, around 87% were seen once; the top ten hold 1.9%. The sequenced sample consisted of PBMCs or T cells enriched from blood (not recorded which). The receptor's source is a middle-aged man in a cohort exposed to, infected with or recovered from COVID-19 (not recorded which). The rearrangement links TRBV19 to TRBJ1-1; perhaps TRBD1 as D (6 bases). The DNA of the CDR3 is TGTGCCAGTAAGAACAGGGAGAGCCAGGAAGCTTTCTTT. Its translation: CASKNRESQEAFF. The entire variable domain, with the rest obtained from reference TRBV19 and TRBJ1-1, is as follows: DGGITQSPKYLFRKEGQNVTLSCEQNLNHDAMYWYRQDPGQGLRLIYYSQIVNDFQKGDIAEGYSVSREKKESFPLTVTSAQKNPTAFYLCASKNRESQEAFFGQGTRLTVV.